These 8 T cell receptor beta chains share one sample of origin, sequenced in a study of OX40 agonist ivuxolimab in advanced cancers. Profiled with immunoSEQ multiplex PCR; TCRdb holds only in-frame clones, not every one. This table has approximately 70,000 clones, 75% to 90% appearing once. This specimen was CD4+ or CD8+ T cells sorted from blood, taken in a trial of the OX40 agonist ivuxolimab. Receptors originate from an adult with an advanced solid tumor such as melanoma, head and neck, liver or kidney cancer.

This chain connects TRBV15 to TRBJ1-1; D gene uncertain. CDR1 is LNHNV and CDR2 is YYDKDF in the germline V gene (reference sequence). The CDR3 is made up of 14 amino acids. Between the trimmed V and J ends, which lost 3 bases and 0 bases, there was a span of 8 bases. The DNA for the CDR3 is TGTGCCACCAGCAGTGGGCAGGTGAACACTGAAGCTTTCTTT. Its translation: CATSSGQVNTEAFF. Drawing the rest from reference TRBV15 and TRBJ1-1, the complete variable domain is DAMVIQNPRYQVTQFGKPVTLSCSQTLNHNVMYWYQQKSSQAPKLLFHYYDKDFNNEADTPDNFQSRRPNTSFCFLDIRSPGLGDTAMYLCATSSGQVNTEAFFGQGTRLTVV.

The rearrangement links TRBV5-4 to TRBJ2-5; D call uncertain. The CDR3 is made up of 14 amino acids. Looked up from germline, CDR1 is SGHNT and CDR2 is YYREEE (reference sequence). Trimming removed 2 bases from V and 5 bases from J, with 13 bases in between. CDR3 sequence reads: CASSFQSSVETQYF. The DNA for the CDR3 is TGTGCCAGCAGCTTCCAGTCGTCCGTGGAGACCCAGTACTTC.

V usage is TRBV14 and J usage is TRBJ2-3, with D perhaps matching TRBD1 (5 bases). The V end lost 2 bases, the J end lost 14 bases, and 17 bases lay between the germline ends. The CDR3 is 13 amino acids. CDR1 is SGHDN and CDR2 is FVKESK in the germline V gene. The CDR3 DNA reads TGTGCCAGCAGCCAACATTACGATGGGGCTGGGTATTTT. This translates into CASSQHYDGAGYF.

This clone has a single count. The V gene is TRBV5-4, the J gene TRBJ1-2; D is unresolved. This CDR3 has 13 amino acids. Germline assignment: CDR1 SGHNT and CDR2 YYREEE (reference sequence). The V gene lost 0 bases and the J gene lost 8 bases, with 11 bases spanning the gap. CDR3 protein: CASSLARDGGYTF. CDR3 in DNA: TGTGCCAGCAGCTTGGCGAGGGATGGGGGCTACACCTTC.

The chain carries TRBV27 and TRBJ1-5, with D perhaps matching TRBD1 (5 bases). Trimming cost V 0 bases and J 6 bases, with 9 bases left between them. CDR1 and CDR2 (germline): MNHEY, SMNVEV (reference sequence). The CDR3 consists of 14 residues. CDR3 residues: CASSLSEGSQPQHF. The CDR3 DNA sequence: TGTGCCAGCAGTTTATCGGAGGGGAGTCAGCCCCAGCATTTT.

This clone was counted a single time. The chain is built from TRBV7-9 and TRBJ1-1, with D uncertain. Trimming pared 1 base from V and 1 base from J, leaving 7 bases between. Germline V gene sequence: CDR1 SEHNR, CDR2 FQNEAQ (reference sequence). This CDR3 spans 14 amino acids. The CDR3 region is CASSLVWGNTEAFF. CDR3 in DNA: TGTGCCAGCAGCTTAGTTTGGGGGAACACTGAAGCTTTCTTT.

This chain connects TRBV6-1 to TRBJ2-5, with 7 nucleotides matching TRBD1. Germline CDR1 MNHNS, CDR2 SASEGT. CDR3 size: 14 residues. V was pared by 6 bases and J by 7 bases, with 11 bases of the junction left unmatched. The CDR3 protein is CASSADRPPGTQYF. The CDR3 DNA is TGTGCCAGCAGCGCGGACAGGCCCCCGGGGACCCAGTACTTC.

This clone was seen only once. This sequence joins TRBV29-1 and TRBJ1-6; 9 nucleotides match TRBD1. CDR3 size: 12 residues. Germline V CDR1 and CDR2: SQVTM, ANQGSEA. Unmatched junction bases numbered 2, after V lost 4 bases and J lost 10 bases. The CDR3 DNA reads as TGCAGCGTTGGACAGGGGGAATCACCCCTCCACTTT. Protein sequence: CSVGQGESPLHF.